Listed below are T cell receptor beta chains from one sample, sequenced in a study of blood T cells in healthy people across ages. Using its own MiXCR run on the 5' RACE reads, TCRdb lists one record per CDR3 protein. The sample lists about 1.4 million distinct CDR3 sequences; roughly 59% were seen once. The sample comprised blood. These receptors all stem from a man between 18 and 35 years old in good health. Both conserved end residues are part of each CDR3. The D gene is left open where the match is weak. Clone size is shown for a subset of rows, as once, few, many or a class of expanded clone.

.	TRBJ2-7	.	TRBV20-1	TGCAGCCCTTTTCCGGGACACCACTCCTACGAGCAGTACTTC	CSPFPGHHSYEQYF
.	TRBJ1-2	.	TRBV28	TGTGCCAGCAGCCGAGGGGGGGAGTTGTATGGCTACACCTTC	CASSRGGELYGYTF
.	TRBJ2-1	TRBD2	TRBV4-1	TGCGCCAGCAGCCAAGAAGGGACTAGCGGGACCTACGAGCAGTTCTTC	CASSQEGTSGTYEQFF
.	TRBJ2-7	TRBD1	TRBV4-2	TGTGCCAGCAGCCAAGATAGAGGCGTGGGGGACAGTCCCTACGAGCAGTACTTC	CASSQDRGVGDSPYEQYF
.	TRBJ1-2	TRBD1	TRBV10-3	TGTGCCATCAGTGAGCCAAGACAGGGCAGCTATGGCTACACCTTC	CAISEPRQGSYGYTF
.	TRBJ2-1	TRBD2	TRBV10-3	TGTGCCATCAGTGAGCCGGGACTAGCGGAACTCAATGAGCAGTTCTTC	CAISEPGLAELNEQFF
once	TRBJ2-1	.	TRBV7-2	TGTGCCAGCACCACAGGCCCGTACTTCCGGAATGAGCAGTTCTTC	CASTTGPYFRNEQFF
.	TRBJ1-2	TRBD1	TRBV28	TGTGCCAGCGGGGGACAGCCCAACTATGGCTACACCTTC	CASGGQPNYGYTF
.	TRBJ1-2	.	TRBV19	TGTGCCAGTACCATGGCTGTTAACTATGGCTACACCTTC	CASTMAVNYGYTF
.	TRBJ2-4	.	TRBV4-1	TGTGCCAGCAGCCAAGCCCTAGCCAAAAACATTCAGTACTTC	CASSQALAKNIQYF
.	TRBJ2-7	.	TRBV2	TGTGCCAGCAGTGTCGGGGATGACGAGCAGTACTTC	CASSVGDDEQYF
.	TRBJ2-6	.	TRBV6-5	TGTGCCAGCAGAGGATCTGGAACTGGGGCCAACGTCCTGACTTTC	CASRGSGTGANVLTF
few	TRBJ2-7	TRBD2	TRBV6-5	TGTGCCAGCAGTTACTCTAGCGGGGATTACGAGCAGTACTTC	CASSYSSGDYEQYF
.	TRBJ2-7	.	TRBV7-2	TGTGCCAGCAGCTTCGACCCTGGCCACTACGAGCAGTACTTC	CASSFDPGHYEQYF